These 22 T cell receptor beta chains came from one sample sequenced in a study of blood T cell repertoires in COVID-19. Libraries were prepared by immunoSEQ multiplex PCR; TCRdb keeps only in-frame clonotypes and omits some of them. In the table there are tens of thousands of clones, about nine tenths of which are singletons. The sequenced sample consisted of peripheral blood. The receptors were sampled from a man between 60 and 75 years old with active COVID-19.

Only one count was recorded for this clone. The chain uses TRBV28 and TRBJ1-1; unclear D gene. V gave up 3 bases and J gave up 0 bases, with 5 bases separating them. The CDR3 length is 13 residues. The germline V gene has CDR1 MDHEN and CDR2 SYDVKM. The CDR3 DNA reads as TGTGCCAGCAGTTTCTCAGTGAACACTGAAGCTTTCTTT. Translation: CASSFSVNTEAFF.

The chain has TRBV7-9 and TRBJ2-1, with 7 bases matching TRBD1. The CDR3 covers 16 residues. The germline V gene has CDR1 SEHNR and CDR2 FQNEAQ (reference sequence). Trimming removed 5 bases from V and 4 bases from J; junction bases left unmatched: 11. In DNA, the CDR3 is TGTGCCAGCAGCCCCCAGGGGGTTCTAGTATACAATGAGCAGTTCTTC. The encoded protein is CASSPQGVLVYNEQFF.

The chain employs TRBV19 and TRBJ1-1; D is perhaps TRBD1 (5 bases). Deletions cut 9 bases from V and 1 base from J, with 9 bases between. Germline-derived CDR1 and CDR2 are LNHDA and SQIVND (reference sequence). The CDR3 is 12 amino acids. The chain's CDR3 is CASRDSNTEAFF. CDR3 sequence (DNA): TGTGCCAGCAGGGATTCGAACACTGAAGCTTTCTTT.

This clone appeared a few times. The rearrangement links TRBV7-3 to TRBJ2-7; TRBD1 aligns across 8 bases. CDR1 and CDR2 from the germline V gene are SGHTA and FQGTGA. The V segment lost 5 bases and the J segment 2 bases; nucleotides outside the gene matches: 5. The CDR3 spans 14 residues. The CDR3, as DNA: TGTGCCAGCAGCCCCGACAGGGGAACCTACGAGCAGTACTTC. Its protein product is CASSPDRGTYEQYF. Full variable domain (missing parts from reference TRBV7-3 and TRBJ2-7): GAGVSQTPSNKVTEKGKYVELRCDPISGHTALYWYRQSLGQGPEFLIYFQGTGAADDSGLPNDRFFAVRPEGSVSTLKIQRTERGDSAVYLCASSPDRGTYEQYFGPGTRLTVT.

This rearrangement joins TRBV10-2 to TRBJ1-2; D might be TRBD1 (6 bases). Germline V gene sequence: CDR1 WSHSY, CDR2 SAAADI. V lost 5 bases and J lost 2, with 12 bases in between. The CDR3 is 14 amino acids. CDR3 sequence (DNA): TGCGCCAGCAGTAACAGGGATTCCAACTATGGCTACACCTTC. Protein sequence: CASSNRDSNYGYTF.

The CDR3 DNA reads as TGTGCCACCAGTGGTTTCCCAGGGGGTCAGCCCCAGCATTTT. Its protein is CATSGFPGGQPQHF. This chain links TRBV24-1 with TRBJ1-5; 7 nucleotides match TRBD1. Germline V gene lookup returns CDR1 KGHDR and CDR2 SFDVKD. The CDR3 is made up of 14 amino acids. J was trimmed by 6 bases and V by 5 bases; bases with no gene match: 6.

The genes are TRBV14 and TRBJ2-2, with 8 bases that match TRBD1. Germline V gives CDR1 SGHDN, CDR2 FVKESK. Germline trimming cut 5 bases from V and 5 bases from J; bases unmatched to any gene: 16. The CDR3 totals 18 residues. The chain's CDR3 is CASSIRLRTGRTTGELFF. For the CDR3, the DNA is TGTGCCAGCAGCATTCGACTTAGGACAGGGCGGACTACCGGGGAGCTGTTTTTT.

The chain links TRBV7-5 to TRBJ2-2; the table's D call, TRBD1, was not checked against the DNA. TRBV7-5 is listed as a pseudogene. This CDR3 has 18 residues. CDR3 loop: CARSNVARSPIVTGELFF. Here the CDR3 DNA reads TGTGCCAGAAGCAACGTGGCCAGGTCCCCTATAGTTACCGGGGAGCTGTTTTTT.

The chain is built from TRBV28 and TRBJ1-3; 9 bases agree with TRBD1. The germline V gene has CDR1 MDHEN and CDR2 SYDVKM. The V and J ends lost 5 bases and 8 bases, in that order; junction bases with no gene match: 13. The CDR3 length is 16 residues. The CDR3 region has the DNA TGTGCCAGCAGTGGGTACAGGGGGCTTCTGAGGTACACCATATATTTT. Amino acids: CASSGYRGLLRYTIYF.

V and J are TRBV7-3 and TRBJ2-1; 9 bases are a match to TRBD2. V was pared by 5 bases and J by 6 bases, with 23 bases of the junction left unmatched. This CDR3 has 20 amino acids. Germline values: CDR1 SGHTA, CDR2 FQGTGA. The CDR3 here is CASSAHRPRTIAGAGNEQFF. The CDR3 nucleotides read TGTGCCAGCAGCGCCCACAGGCCTCGAACGATAGCGGGGGCCGGCAATGAGCAGTTCTTC.

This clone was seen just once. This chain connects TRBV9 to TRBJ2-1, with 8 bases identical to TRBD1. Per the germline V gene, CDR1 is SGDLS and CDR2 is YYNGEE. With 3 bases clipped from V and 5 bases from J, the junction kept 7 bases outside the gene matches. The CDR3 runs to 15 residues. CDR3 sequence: CASSADRGENNEQFF. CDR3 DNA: TGTGCCAGCAGCGCAGACAGGGGAGAAAACAATGAGCAGTTCTTC.

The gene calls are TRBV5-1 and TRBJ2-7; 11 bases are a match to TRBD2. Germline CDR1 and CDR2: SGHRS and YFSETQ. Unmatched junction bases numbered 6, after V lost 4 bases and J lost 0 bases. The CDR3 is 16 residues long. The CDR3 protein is CASSPGLADRSYEQYF. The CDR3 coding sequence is TGCGCCAGCAGCCCGGGACTAGCGGATCGCTCCTACGAGCAGTACTTC.

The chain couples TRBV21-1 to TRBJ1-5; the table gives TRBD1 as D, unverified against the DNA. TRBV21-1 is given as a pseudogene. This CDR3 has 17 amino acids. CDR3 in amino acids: CASSNDPGTGYHQPQHF. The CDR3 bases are TGTGCCAGCAGCAACGATCCCGGGACAGGGTACCATCAGCCCCAGCATTTT.

The CDR3 protein is CASSPGQGMNSPLHF. CDR3 nucleotide sequence: TGCGCCAGCAGCCCGGGACAGGGAATGAATTCACCCCTCCACTTT. This chain connects TRBV5-1 to TRBJ1-6, with 9 bases lining up with TRBD1. The CDR3 covers 15 residues. Germline lookup yields CDR1 SGHRS and CDR2 YFSETQ. V dropped 4 bases and J dropped 7; count of bases not matched to a gene: 6.

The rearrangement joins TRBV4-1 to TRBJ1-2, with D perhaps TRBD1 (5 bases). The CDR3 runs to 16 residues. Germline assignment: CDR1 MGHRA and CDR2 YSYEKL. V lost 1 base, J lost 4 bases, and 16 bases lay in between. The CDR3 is CASSQVRGSGSYGYTF. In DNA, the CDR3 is TGCGCCAGCAGCCAAGTAAGGGGTTCGGGCTCCTATGGCTACACCTTC.

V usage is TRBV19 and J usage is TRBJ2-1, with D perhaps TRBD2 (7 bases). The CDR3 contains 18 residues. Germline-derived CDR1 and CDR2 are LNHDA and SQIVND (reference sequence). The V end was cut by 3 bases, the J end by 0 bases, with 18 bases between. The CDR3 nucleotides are TGTGCCAGTAGTATTGCCGGGGGGCTCCTTAGCTCCTACAATGAGCAGTTCTTC. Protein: CASSIAGGLLSSYNEQFF.

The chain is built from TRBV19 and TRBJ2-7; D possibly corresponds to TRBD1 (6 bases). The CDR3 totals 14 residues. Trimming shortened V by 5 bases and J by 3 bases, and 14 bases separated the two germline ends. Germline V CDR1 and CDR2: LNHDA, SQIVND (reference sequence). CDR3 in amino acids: CASSAGQHFYEQYF. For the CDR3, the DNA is TGTGCCAGTAGTGCCGGACAGCATTTCTACGAGCAGTACTTC.

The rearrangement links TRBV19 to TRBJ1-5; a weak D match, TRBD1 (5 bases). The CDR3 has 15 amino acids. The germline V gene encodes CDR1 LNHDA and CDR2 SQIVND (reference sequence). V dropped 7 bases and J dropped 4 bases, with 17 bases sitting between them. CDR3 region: CASTLTAGGNQPQHF. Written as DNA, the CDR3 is TGTGCCAGTACCCTGACAGCGGGCGGGAATCAGCCCCAGCATTTT.

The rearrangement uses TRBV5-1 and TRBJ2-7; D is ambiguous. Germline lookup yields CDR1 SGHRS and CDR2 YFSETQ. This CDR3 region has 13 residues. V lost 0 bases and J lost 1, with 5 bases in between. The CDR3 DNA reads TGCGCCAGCAGCTTGGAATCATCCTACGAGCAGTACTTC. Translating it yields CASSLESSYEQYF.

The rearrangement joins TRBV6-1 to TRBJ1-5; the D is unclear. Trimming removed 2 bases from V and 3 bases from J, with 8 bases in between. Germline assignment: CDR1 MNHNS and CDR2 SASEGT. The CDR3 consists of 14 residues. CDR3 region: CASSEPRVNQPQHF. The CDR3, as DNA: TGTGCCAGCAGTGAACCGAGAGTCAATCAGCCCCAGCATTTT.

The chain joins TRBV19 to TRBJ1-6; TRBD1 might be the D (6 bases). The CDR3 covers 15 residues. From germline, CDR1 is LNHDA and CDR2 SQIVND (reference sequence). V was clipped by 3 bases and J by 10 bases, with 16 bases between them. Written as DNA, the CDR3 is TGTGCCAGTAGTATCTCCGGATTCAGGGGCTCACCCCTCCACTTT. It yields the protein CASSISGFRGSPLHF.

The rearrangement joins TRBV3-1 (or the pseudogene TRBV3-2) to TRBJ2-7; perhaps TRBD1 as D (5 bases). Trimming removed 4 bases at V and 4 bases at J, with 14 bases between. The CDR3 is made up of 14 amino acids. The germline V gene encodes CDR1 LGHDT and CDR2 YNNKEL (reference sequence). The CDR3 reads CASSREGAYYEQYF. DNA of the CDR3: TGTGCCAGCAGCCGGGAAGGGGCTTATTACGAGCAGTACTTC.